This TCR beta chain was sequenced during a study of cytomegalovirus exposure and HLA in healthy donors (TCRdb year 2017). Notes on the research overall: In an earlier analysis of roughly 590 of the donors, around 300 Gb of sequence data and some 100 million unique TCR beta sequences from about 190 million T cells were reported. An early release covering over 500 HLA-typed donors comprised about 310 gigabases of sequencing data and around 80 million unique TCR sequences. The genetic ancestry cluster associated with self-reported Caucasian donors included around 76% of the 398 genotyped donors. The aim of the study was to test whether cataloging public T cell receptors could identify signatures of past pathogen exposure. The study used immunosequencing to profile the T cell repertoires of approximately 640 subjects and linked those repertoires to cytomegalovirus serostatus. In addition to the first cohort of several hundred subjects, a separate validation cohort of under 150 different subjects was used. High-throughput TCR immunosequencing, statistical association of individual TCRs with disease status, and machine learning were combined to predict cytomegalovirus infection status. In a later analysis, previously published TCR beta repertoires from several hundred donors were re-analyzed and high-resolution HLA genotyping was added so that TCR occurrence patterns could be studied. The later analysis used no new phenotypic data to find candidate immune exposures, relying instead on TCR beta sequences and their occurrence across donors. To decide whether each TCR beta V gene segment behaved as functional or pseudogenic, an earlier analysis of some 600 of the donors relied on high-throughput TCR beta sequencing. Alongside the repertoire data, information on donor age, sex, ethnicity and CMV serostatus was compiled. A later genetic analysis used genome-wide SNP genotypes for about 65% of the 666 donors, treating that subset as a discovery cohort. All discovery cohort repertoires had been generated on a single sequencing platform. Both class I and class II loci were covered by HLA typing, at four-digit resolution. The number of donors typed differed by locus, with roughly 620-630 for A, B, C, DRB1 and DQB1, roughly 520 for DQA1, under 610 for DPA1, and around 460 for DPB1. Roughly 5 DR-DQ haplotypes were handled as single units for association and clustering, since linkage in the cohort was strong. Across under 500 genotyped donors of the cohort, an average of about 200,000 unique TCR beta nucleotide sequences per donor were sequenced, and approximately 19% of those sequences were non-productive.

The cohort was made up of hundreds of healthy bone marrow donors. Cohort members were all nominally healthy when sampled, although unrecorded immune exposures were likely present. The donor tested CMV seropositive and was one of the 289 seropositive cohort members. Each donor provided a peripheral blood sample, and peripheral blood mononuclear cells were used for TCR beta sequencing. The Qiagen DNeasy Blood Extraction Kit was used to extract genomic DNA from the blood cell samples. The CDR1 and CDR2 encoded by the germline V gene are MNHEY and SVGAGI. For this chain, trimming is 4 bases at the V end and 2 bases at the J end, and the number of junction bases without a gene match is 9. The CDR3 runs 16 residues from the cysteine to the phenylalanine. Kept here is only the CDR3 DNA, which spans 48 bases and is read in frame from base 1. This clone was observed a single time. The clone's antigen remains unknown. Within one base of it there is no much larger clone, and no base qualities were kept.

Receptor libraries were prepared by the immunoSEQ multiplex PCR assay. A mixture of 60 forward primers for TCR Vbeta segments and 13 reverse primers for TCR Jbeta segments was used in the multiplex PCR. A multiplex PCR assay on genomic DNA amplified the CDR3 region of rearranged TCR beta genes. The Illumina HiSeq System was used to sequence the amplified TCR beta libraries as 87-base-pair reads. The original pipeline was this. A later analysis tallied 75 million to 95 million unique TCR beta chains across the 666 repertoires, and approximately 11 million of those chains were shared by two or more donors. Raw reads were error-corrected and collapsed into unique sequences with a nearest-neighbor algorithm that merged closely related sequences to remove PCR and sequencing errors. To assign V, D and J gene segments, CDR3 sequences were aligned to IMGT reference sequences. For a sequence to be retained, at least a six-nucleotide match to both a V gene segment and a J gene segment was required. Rearrangements were classified as productive when the CDR3 lacked stop codons and remained in frame with V and J, and all other rearrangements were classified as non-productive. CDR3 was defined by IMGT convention, running from the second conserved V-encoded cysteine to the conserved J-encoded phenylalanine. Sequences without an unambiguous match to a single V gene segment were excluded from the earlier analysis of about 630 of the donors. In an earlier analysis of approximately 590 of the donors, a V segment was called functional when productive rearrangements were above 56.7%, and segregating when the standard deviation between donors exceeded 5%. A statistical classification framework was built for diagnosing cytomegalovirus status from the catalog of TCR beta chain sequences. In a later analysis, V and J genes were assigned by comparing TCR nucleotide sequences against IMGT/GENE-DB human TR gene sequences. In a later analysis, CDR3 sequences and most-parsimonious VDJ recombination scenarios were assigned using the TCRdist pipeline. A later analysis defined each TCR beta chain by its CDR3 amino acid sequence plus V-gene family, and excluded reads lacking a unique V-gene family. In a later analysis, fewer than 650 highly shared, low-generation-probability nucleotide sequences were removed to address suspected cross-contamination and a sequencing artifact. A later analysis calculated a clonal expansion index for each public chain from normalized within-repertoire ranks of inferred template counts. Generation probabilities in a later analysis came from a VDJ recombination model fitted to out-of-frame rearrangements, and those results were checked against IGoR. In a later analysis, hypergeometric tests were used to score TCR-TCR, TCR-HLA and TCR-CMV co-occurrence, with a repertoire-size bias correction applied to TCR pairs. To estimate false discovery rates, a later analysis permuted the HLA or CMV assignments 20 times. In a later analysis, co-occurring TCRs were grouped using DBSCAN, with TCRdist sequence similarity added in when clustering inside HLA-allele-positive subsets. Repertoires with fewer than 30,000 or more than 120,000 public chains were left out of co-occurrence clustering, as were a few repertoires with anomalous nucleotide sharing. TCRdb took over this immuneACCESS table, retaining in-frame rearrangements with V and J assigned. Such tables are incomplete; in checked studies, under half of the missing clones stem from an unresolved V gene, and the remainder is unexplained. V, J and clone size were drawn from that table, and D and trimming were deduced from the DNA. For this sample the table gives approximately 110,000 clones, of which 74% were detected only once. About 2.5% of the sample comes from the top ten.

Beyond this particular receptor, the publication reports: In a later analysis, HLA-associated TCR beta chains were found to be more clonally expanded and to have lower generation probabilities than equally common non-associated chains. Because some donors lacked HLA typing at each locus, the association tests relied only on the typed subset. Only TCR beta chains were sequenced in this cohort, and the absence of alpha or paired-chain data limited detectable features. A later genetic analysis associated a missense DCLRE1C variant with V-gene and J-gene trimming of TCR beta chains, and an independent cohort replicated the association. Several of the top co-occurrence clusters appeared to be linked to parvovirus B19, influenza, CMV and Epstein-Barr virus, according to a later analysis. Strong co-occurrence of HLA alleles, especially DR and DQ, made assigning TCR associations to individual alleles difficult. In both the original and validation cohorts, the classifier was reported to diagnose cytomegalovirus status with high specificity and sensitivity. The 87-base-pair reads could not distinguish some IMGT-functional V segments, including TRBV6-2 and TRBV6-3, so those segments were excluded. The study listed 170 or so TCR beta chains as associated with cytomegalovirus. A cluster of highly shared sequence variants was judged likely to represent a technical artifact of the sequencing pipeline. A later genetic analysis reported fewer N-insertions in productive TCRs among donors in an Asian-associated ancestry cluster than the approximately 670-donor mean. Immune exposure information for the cohort was limited to CMV serostatus. According to a later analysis, TCR association rates differed among HLA loci, with DRB1 alleles showing the most associated TCRs and HLA-C alleles showing the fewest. A later analysis associated 15,000 to 20,000 TCR beta sequences with specific HLA alleles at a false discovery rate of 0.05. A few of the identified cytomegalovirus-associated TCR beta chains were confirmed in vitro to be specific for cytomegalovirus antigens. While some public TCRs were present in many individuals, most TCR sequences turned up only very rarely across donors. In a later analysis, most CMV-associated TCR beta chains were found to appear HLA-restricted, with HLA associations seemingly driven largely by CMV exposure. Roughly 15 rarely observed V segments, including chromosome 9 orphons, were excluded from the earlier analysis of approximately 500 of the donors because counts were too low. Correlated functional status among segregating V segments might reflect linkage disequilibrium, but an unknown experimental factor could not be ruled out. In an earlier analysis of around 600 of the donors, most TCR beta V segments appeared in productive rearrangements about 90% or about 30% of the time, broadly matching IMGT annotations. Roughly uniform sequencing depth across donors was assumed in presence/absence analyses, although this assumption may not hold. The authors suggested that the approach could potentially be generalized to other disease states and immunological phenotypes. A further reported finding was that TCR beta sequences accurately predicted the HLA-A and HLA-B alleles for most subjects in the first cohort.

The source is a man aged 50 to 59 in good health and CMV-seropositive. The sample comprised PBMCs. This chain joins TRBV6-5 to TRBJ2-7, and 9 junction bases match TRBD2. At the DNA level, the sequence is TGTGCCAGCAGTTTACATAGGGGCGGGAGGGCCTACGAGCAGTACTTC. This codes for CASSLHRGGRAYEQYF.